One and the same sample provided the 29 T cell receptor beta chains below, sequenced in a study of metastatic and nonmetastatic thyroid tumors. Thyroid surgery took place with no prior treatment in any patient. Using MiXCR, TCRdb re-called clones from the PCR reads. The table records fewer than 20,000 clones, 25% to 30% of them present only once. Sequencing was performed on tumor tissue. These receptors all stem from a male donor with papillary thyroid cancer or a benign thyroid nodule (not recorded which). Some clones in this sample may be carry-over from other donors' samples.

This clone showed up just a few times. The chain links TRBV6-2 or TRBV6-3 to TRBJ2-7, with D tentatively TRBD2 (6 bases). This CDR3 is 15 amino acids long. Per germline, CDR1 MNHEY and CDR2 SVGEGT. The V and J ends lost 5 bases and 5 bases respectively, with 19 bases between them. As DNA, the CDR3 is TGTGCCAGCAGTCTTACGGAGGCCGCGGGAAACGAGCAGTACTTC. It is translated as CASSLTEAAGNEQYF.

This clone was recorded many times. The chain carries TRBV29-1 and TRBJ2-1; 7 nucleotides align to TRBD2. The CDR3 runs 14 residues. Per germline, CDR1 SQVTM and CDR2 ANQGSEA. V shed 6 bases, J shed 4 bases, and the junction held 9 bases outside the gene matches. CDR3: CSVDTTGGYNEQFF. CDR3 DNA: TGCAGCGTCGATACTACGGGGGGTTACAATGAGCAGTTCTTC.

The rearrangement links TRBV2 to TRBJ2-3; unclear D gene. Germline loops: CDR1 SNHLY, CDR2 FYNNEI. The ends were cut back, 5 bases at V and 0 bases at J, with 12 bases in the middle. The CDR3 is made up of 15 amino acids. The CDR3 DNA is TGTGCCAGCAGTCGCGGTCAAACTAGCACAGATACGCAGTATTTT. Translating gives CASSRGQTSTDTQYF. Full variable domain (remainder filled in from reference TRBV2 and TRBJ2-3): EPEVTQTPSHQVTQMGQEVILRCVPISNHLYFYWYRQILGQKVEFLVSFYNNEISEKSEIFDDQFSVERPDGSNFTLKIRSTKLEDSAMYFCASSRGQTSTDTQYFGPGTRLTVL.

In this sample, this clone turned up a few times. The V gene is TRBV6-1, the J gene TRBJ1-5, with a weak D call TRBD1 (5 bases). Germline CDR1 reads MNHNS; CDR2 reads SASEGT. Trimming cost V 8 bases and J 5 bases, with 16 bases left between them. The CDR3 runs 14 residues. CDR3 in amino acids: CASLSGEIHQPQHF. The CDR3 DNA follows: TGTGCCAGCCTCTCGGGGGAGATTCATCAGCCCCAGCATTTT.

Notes on this clone: An end of the junction differs from the germline gene, which may be a read error. The chain's CDR3 is CSSIRTRQDTQYF. Written as DNA, the CDR3 is TGTTCCAGCATCCGCACAAGACAGGATACGCAGTATTTT. The chain carries TRBV7-6 and TRBJ2-3, with D perhaps TRBD1 (5 bases). The CDR3 has 13 amino acids. Germline V CDR1 and CDR2: SGHVS, FNYEAQ. The full variable domain, rest sourced from reference TRBV7-6 and TRBJ2-3, is GAGVSQSPRYKVTKRGQDVALRCDPISGHVSLYWYRQALGQGPEFLTYFNYEAQQDKSGLPNDRFSAERPEGSISTLTIQRTEQRDSAMYRCSSIRTRQDTQYFGPGTRLTVL.

This clone was seen a few times. This chain uses TRBV6-1 with TRBJ1-6, with 8 bases aligning to TRBD1. The CDR3 sequence is 13 residues long. CDR1 is MNHNS, CDR2 SASEGT, per germline. V lost 6 bases, J lost 7 bases, and 2 bases stayed unmatched. The CDR3, as DNA: TGTGCCAGCAGGGACAGGGAAAATTCACCCCTCCACTTT. It yields the protein CASRDRENSPLHF.

At least ten counts were recorded for this clone. V and J are TRBV12-3 or TRBV12-4 and TRBJ2-7, with D possibly being TRBD2 (5 bases). V was pared by 3 bases and J by 5 bases, with 11 bases between. The CDR3 sequence is 13 residues long. CDR3 sequence: CASSFRRGDEQYF. DNA for the CDR3: TGTGCCAGCAGTTTCCGTCGGGGAGACGAGCAGTACTTC.

This rearrangement joins TRBV9 to TRBJ1-3; possible D gene TRBD1, 5 bases. CDR3 length: 16 amino acids. The germline gives CDR1 SGDLS, CDR2 YYNGEE. Deletions cut 0 bases from V and 0 bases from J, with 10 bases between. The CDR3 DNA follows: TGTGCCAGCAGCGTAGGACTAGGGACCTCTGGAAACACCATATATTTT. Protein sequence: CASSVGLGTSGNTIYF.

This clone was seen only once. The gene calls are TRBV9 and TRBJ1-1, with D possibly being TRBD1 (6 bases). CDR3 length: 14 residues. Germline CDR1 reads SGDLS; CDR2 reads YYNGEE. The V and J ends lost 4 bases and 5 bases respectively, with 15 bases between them. In nucleotides, the CDR3 is TGTGCCAGCAGCTTGACAGGAGGGGGAACTGAAGCTTTCTTT. Translation gives CASSLTGGGTEAFF.

The chain is built from TRBV20-1 and TRBJ1-6; D gene unclear. The V gene lost 0 bases and the J gene lost 8 bases, with 14 bases spanning the gap. CDR1 is DFQATT and CDR2 is SNEGSKA in the germline V gene (reference sequence). This CDR3 is built from 15 residues. CDR3 amino acids: CSARDPTAWDSPLHF. The CDR3 DNA follows: TGCAGTGCTAGAGATCCGACGGCTTGGGATTCACCCCTCCACTTT.

This clone appeared once. The conserved phenylalanine or tryptophan normally closing the CDR3 is absent here, so this likely arose from a read error. The rearrangement joins TRBV6-5 to TRBJ2-7, with D unclear. CDR3 length equals 17 residues. The germline V gene has CDR1 MNHEY and CDR2 SVGAGI. V shed 4 bases and J shed 2 bases, with 21 bases lying between them. Here the CDR3 DNA reads TGTGCCAGCAGTTTAATCCGACTTGATACGCGCCCCTACGAGCAGTACTGC. Translated, it gives CASSLIRLDTRPYEQYC.

This clone was observed a handful of times. V gene TRBV11-2 combines with J gene TRBJ1-2; 9 bases are shared with TRBD1. V dropped 6 bases and J dropped 8; count of bases not matched to a gene: 7. The CDR3 is made up of 13 amino acids. Germline CDR1 and CDR2: SGHAT and FQNNGV. CDR3 in DNA: TGTGCCAGCAGTCTCGGGACAGGGCTGGGCTACACCTTC. Its translation: CASSLGTGLGYTF.

V usage is TRBV7-2 and J usage is TRBJ1-5; D gene ambiguous. The V end lost 2 bases, the J end lost 4 bases, and 6 bases lay between the germline ends. CDR1 and CDR2 (germline): SGHTA, FQGNSA. The CDR3 spans 13 residues. The CDR3 DNA reads as TGTGCCAGCAGCTTATCGAGAAATCAGCCCCAGCATTTT. As protein: CASSLSRNQPQHF.

This clone was observed at least ten times. This sequence joins TRBV7-9 and TRBJ2-5; D is undetermined. This CDR3 is built from 13 residues. V lost 6 bases, J lost 4 bases, and 12 bases lay in between. CDR1 and CDR2 from the germline V gene are SEHNR and FQNEAQ (reference sequence). This CDR3 is CASRLVGLETQYF. The DNA of the CDR3 is TGTGCCAGCAGACTGGTGGGGTTAGAGACCCAGTACTTC. Using reference TRBV7-9 and TRBJ2-5 for the parts outside the CDR3, the full variable domain is DTGVSQNPRHKITKRGQNVTFRCDPISEHNRLYWYRQTLGQGPEFLTYFQNEAQLEKSRLLSDRFSAERPKGSFSTLEIQRTEQGDSAMYLCASRLVGLETQYFGPGTRLLVL.

This clone was detected only a few times. An end of the junction does not agree with germline; a read error may underlie this. The gene calls are TRBV2 and TRBJ1-3; D may be TRBD1 (5 bases). CDR1 is SNHLY, CDR2 FYNNEI, per germline. The CDR3 has 12 residues. DNA for the CDR3: TGTGCCAGAAGTGAACAGGAGAACACCATATATTTT. It codes for CARSEQENTIYF.

The CDR3 sequence is CASSLEINTEAFF. In nucleotides, the CDR3 is TGTGCCAGCAGCTTAGAGATTAACACTGAAGCTTTCTTT. The chain combines TRBV11-2 with TRBJ1-1, with D unresolved. The CDR3 consists of 13 residues. V lost 0 bases and J lost 2, with 4 bases in between. Germline CDR1 SGHAT, CDR2 FQNNGV.

This clone was detected only a few times. The chain has TRBV6-1 and TRBJ2-5; TRBD2 aligns across 7 bases. Per the germline V gene, CDR1 is MNHNS and CDR2 is SASEGT. Trimming at V came to 3 bases and at J to 4 bases, leaving 5 bases not matched to a gene. CDR3 length: 14 amino acids. CDR3 sequence reads: CASSEAAGRETQYF. In DNA, the CDR3 is TGTGCCAGCAGTGAGGCAGCGGGAAGAGAGACCCAGTACTTC.

There are many counts of this clone. The chain joins TRBV6-1 to TRBJ2-4, with 9 bases aligning to TRBD1. CDR1 and CDR2 (germline): MNHNS, SASEGT. J was trimmed by 4 bases and V by 6 bases; bases with no gene match: 13. The CDR3 loop spans 17 amino acids. As DNA, the CDR3 is TGTGCCAGCAGCCAGCCGTCCGGGACAGGGCCGAAAAACATTCAGTACTTC. It translates to CASSQPSGTGPKNIQYF.

This clone is classed as medium-sized. V usage is TRBV4-2 and J usage is TRBJ1-2; 9 bases are a match to TRBD1. Germline V gives CDR1 LGHNA, CDR2 YNFKEQ. J gave up 6 bases and V 1 base, and 12 bases lay outside the gene matches. The CDR3 has 17 amino acids. The CDR3 bases are TGTGCCAGCAGCCAAGTGGGCCACAGGGGGCCCGAGGATGGCTACACCTTC. Its protein product is CASSQVGHRGPEDGYTF.

This chain connects TRBV30 to TRBJ1-3, with 7 bases fitting TRBD1. V shed 1 base, J shed 1 base, and the junction held 4 bases outside the gene matches. Germline values: CDR1 GTSNPN, CDR2 SVGIG (reference sequence). The CDR3 is 15 residues long. CDR3 protein: CAWSAGGGSGNTIYF. CDR3 in DNA: TGTGCCTGGAGTGCAGGGGGGGGATCTGGAAACACCATATATTTT.

CDR3 DNA sequence: TGCGCCAGCAGGCGGGATTCTAGCACAGATACGCAGTATTTT. Protein: CASRRDSSTDTQYF. This sequence joins TRBV5-1 and TRBJ2-3; a possible D gene is TRBD2 (6 bases). The CDR3 sequence is 14 residues long. V was pared by 5 bases and J by 0 bases, with 10 bases between. CDR1 and CDR2 (germline): SGHRS, YFSETQ.

This clone was seen at least ten times. The V call is TRBV7-9, the J call TRBJ1-1; D unresolved. CDR1 SEHNR and CDR2 FQNEAQ come from the germline V gene (reference sequence). Trimming took off 5 bases at V and 7 bases at J, with 11 bases between the two ends. The CDR3 totals 12 residues. CDR3 sequence (DNA): TGTGCCAGCAGCGCAACACCTATTGAAGCTTTCTTT. Translated, it gives CASSATPIEAFF.

This clone was seen at least ten times. One end of the junction varies from germline; a read error may be responsible. The same CDR3 arises from other DNA sequences in this sample as well. DNA for the CDR3: TGCGCCAGCAGTGGGACACGCTATGGCTACACCTTC. The encoded protein is CASSGTRYGYTF. The chain employs TRBV6-1 and TRBJ1-2; D is perhaps TRBD1 (6 bases). The CDR3 is 12 residues long. The germline gives CDR1 MNHNS, CDR2 SASEGT.

This clone was observed many times. V gene TRBV29-1 combines with J gene TRBJ1-2; D not certain. The CDR3 is 13 amino acids. Trimming removed 0 bases at V and 8 bases at J, with 13 bases between. Germline-derived CDR1 and CDR2 are SQVTM and ANQGSEA. For the CDR3, the DNA is TGCAGCGTTGAAGATTGGGGTTCTCAGGGCTACACCTTC. This codes for CSVEDWGSQGYTF. Full variable domain (outside the CDR3, taken from reference TRBV29-1 and TRBJ1-2): SAVISQKPSRDICQRGTSLTIQCQVDSQVTMMFWYRQQPGQSLTLIATANQGSEATYESGFVIDKFPISRPNLTFSTLTVSNMSPEDSSIYLCSVEDWGSQGYTFGSGTRLTVV.

CDR3 sequence: CASNSGRTDTQYF. CDR3 sequence (DNA): TGTGCCAGTAATAGTGGGAGAACAGATACGCAGTATTTT. The rearrangement links TRBV19 to TRBJ2-3; TRBD2 might be the D (5 bases). V was trimmed by 7 bases and J by 3 bases, leaving 11 bases between them. This CDR3 is 13 amino acids long. The V gene's germline CDR1 is LNHDA and CDR2 SQIVND (reference sequence).

The J gene is TRBJ1-1, the V gene TRBV5-1; D gene ambiguous. The CDR3 runs to 12 residues. V was trimmed by 9 bases and J by 3 bases, leaving 12 bases between them. Per germline, CDR1 SGHRS and CDR2 YFSETQ. The CDR3 protein is CATSPGDTEAFF. Here the CDR3 DNA reads TGCGCCACGAGCCCTGGGGACACTGAAGCTTTCTTT.

In its sample, this clone is medium-sized. The genes are TRBV7-2 and TRBJ2-7, with 7 positions matching TRBD1. J lost 3 bases, V lost 2 bases, and 13 bases had no gene match. The CDR3 has 17 amino acids. Per germline, CDR1 SGHTA and CDR2 FQGNSA. CDR3 in amino acids: CASSLPLTGERVYEQYF. For the CDR3, the DNA is TGTGCCAGCAGCTTACCCTTAACAGGGGAAAGAGTCTACGAGCAGTACTTC.

This clone is deemed medium-sized. The sample has other DNA sequences that encode this CDR3 too. The genes are TRBV15 and TRBJ2-5; possibly TRBD1 for D (6 bases). CDR1 and CDR2 (germline): LNHNV, YYDKDF (reference sequence). Trimming removed 0 bases from V and 2 bases from J, with 13 bases in between. The CDR3 covers 16 residues. CDR3 in amino acids: CATSREQGQLQETQYF. The CDR3 region has the DNA TGTGCCACCAGCAGAGAGCAAGGACAGCTGCAAGAGACCCAGTACTTC.

By frequency in the sample, this clone is medium-sized. CDR3: CSALEGVDQPQHF. CDR3 in DNA: TGCAGTGCTCTGGAAGGGGTTGATCAGCCCCAGCATTTT. The gene calls are TRBV20-1 and TRBJ1-5, with D possibly being TRBD1 (5 bases). The CDR3 is 13 residues long. With 5 bases removed from V and 5 bases from J, the gap between germline ends came to 13 bases. CDR1 DFQATT and CDR2 SNEGSKA come from the germline V gene (reference sequence).